The clone carrying this T cell receptor beta chain was recorded many times. Its target is unknown. TCRdb keeps only in-frame clones here, not all; method: immunoSEQ multiplex PCR. The sample has fewer than 80,000 clones, 77% seen once. The CDR3 length is 16 residues. Per the germline V gene, CDR1 is SGHDT and CDR2 is YYEEEE. V was shortened by 4 bases and J by 8 bases, with 24 bases between the two germline ends. People who had autoimmune disease history or systemic immunosuppression were excluded. These data are taken from a study of OX40 agonist ivuxolimab in advanced cancers. Study summary: Treatment of patients was with ivuxolimab, an agonistic anti-OX40 (CD134) antibody. Points from the study as a whole: With doses of 0.1 to 3.0 mg/kg, CD4+ and CD8+ blood T cells had undergone clonal expansion by week 6.

The TCR sequence derives from an adult with an advanced solid tumor such as melanoma, head and neck, liver or kidney cancer. The chain employs TRBV5-6 and TRBJ1-2; possibly TRBD1 for D (6 bases). Sequenced here: CD4+ or CD8+ T cells sorted from blood, sampled in a trial of the OX40 agonist ivuxolimab. The CDR3 sequence is CASSPRDGGPIYGYTF. Written as DNA, the CDR3 is TGTGCCAGCAGCCCCAGGGATGGGGGCCCAATATACGGCTACACCTTC.